The 21 T cell receptor beta chains reported below all come from one sample, sequenced in a study of blood T cell repertoires in COVID-19. This table comes from immunoSEQ multiplex PCR, and its TCRdb copy is limited to in-frame clones, with some not included. The sample lists tens of thousands of clones; around 86% were seen once. Sequencing was performed on peripheral blood. The receptors originated from a man aged 65 to 85 with active or convalescent COVID-19.

The chain has TRBV30 and TRBJ1-2; D not certain. The V end was cut by 1 base, the J end by 4 bases, with 22 bases between. This CDR3 is built from 17 residues. The germline CDR1 and CDR2 sequences are GTSNPN and SVGIG (reference sequence). The CDR3 nucleotides are TGTGCCTGGAGTGCGAAACCGGGAACCCTCGCTGGCTATGGCTACACCTTC. Its translation is CAWSAKPGTLAGYGYTF.

V usage is TRBV7-2 and J usage is TRBJ2-5; perhaps TRBD2 as D (5 bases). The CDR3 consists of 15 residues. CDR1 is SGHTA and CDR2 is FQGNSA in the germline V gene. The ends were cut back, 7 bases at V and 5 bases at J, with 20 bases in the middle. The CDR3 region has the DNA TGTGCCAGCAAAGACGGGGAGCGGCTGTCGGAGACCCAGTACTTC. Translation: CASKDGERLSETQYF.

The chain couples TRBV6-2 or TRBV6-3 to TRBJ1-4, with unresolved D. The germline V gene encodes CDR1 MNHEY and CDR2 SVGEGT. The V end lost 6 bases, the J end lost 0 bases, and 14 bases lay between the germline ends. The CDR3 extends over 16 amino acids. CDR3 DNA sequence: TGTGCCAGCAGCCCTCATTACAGAGCAACTAATGAAAAACTGTTTTTT. Protein: CASSPHYRATNEKLFF.

The chain joins TRBV30 to TRBJ2-1; 10 bases are a match to TRBD2. The CDR3 covers 15 residues. Trimming removed 1 base from V and 7 bases from J; junction bases left unmatched: 7. CDR1 is GTSNPN, CDR2 SVGIG, per germline (reference sequence). The CDR3 coding sequence is TGTGCCTGGAGTGAGCGGGAGGGCCCTTATAATGAGCAGTTCTTC. Amino acid sequence: CAWSEREGPYNEQFF.

This rearrangement joins TRBV19 to TRBJ1-1; D gene ambiguous. Looked up from germline, CDR1 is LNHDA and CDR2 is SQIVND (reference sequence). The length of the CDR3 is 12 residues. Trimming took 7 bases from V and 2 from J, leaving 8 bases between them. The CDR3 here is CASTEGNTEAFF. The CDR3 DNA is TGTGCCAGTACTGAGGGTAACACTGAAGCTTTCTTT.

This chain uses TRBV19 with TRBJ1-5; 10 bases line up with TRBD1. The CDR3 totals 16 residues. After removal of 4 bases from V and 7 bases from J, the junction contained 10 bases not matched to a gene. CDR1 and CDR2 (germline): LNHDA, SQIVND (reference sequence). The chain's CDR3 is CASSKVGTGVGQPQHF. CDR3 bases: TGTGCCAGTAGTAAGGTCGGGACAGGGGTCGGGCAGCCCCAGCATTTT.

This chain connects TRBV20-1 to TRBJ2-2; 12 nucleotides align to TRBD2. The germline gives CDR1 DFQATT, CDR2 SNEGSKA (reference sequence). The CDR3 loop spans 17 amino acids. After removal of 3 bases from V and 5 bases from J, the junction contained 10 bases not matched to a gene. CDR3 sequence reads: CSASGRLAGVRTGELFF. The CDR3 nucleotides are TGCAGTGCTAGTGGCCGACTAGCGGGAGTAAGGACCGGGGAGCTGTTTTTT.

V usage is TRBV9 and J usage is TRBJ1-6, with TRBD1 as a possible D gene (5 bases). The germline V gene encodes CDR1 SGDLS and CDR2 YYNGEE. Trimming cost V 1 base and J 10 bases, with 12 bases left between them. The CDR3 consists of 14 residues. CDR3 DNA sequence: TGTGCCAGCAGCGTATCCGGGGGGAGATCACCCCTCCACTTT. Translation: CASSVSGGRSPLHF. Looking up the rest from reference TRBV9 and TRBJ1-6 gives the full variable domain: DSGVTQTPKHLITATGQRVTLRCSPRSGDLSVYWYQQSLDQGLQFLIQYYNGEERAKGNILERFSAQQFPDLHSELNLSSLELGDSALYFCASSVSGGRSPLHFGNGTRLTVT.

This clone was seen a single time. The CDR3 coding sequence is TGTGCCAGTAGTATGGGCGAAAAACTGTTTTTT. The encoded protein is CASSMGEKLFF. V usage is TRBV19 and J usage is TRBJ1-4; no clear D. The V and J ends lost 3 bases and 8 bases respectively, with 4 bases between them. From germline, CDR1 is LNHDA and CDR2 SQIVND (reference sequence). The CDR3 spans 11 residues.

J is TRBJ1-3 and V is TRBV7-6, with D tentatively TRBD1 (6 bases). Germline values: CDR1 SGHVS, CDR2 FNYEAQ. This CDR3 is built from 14 residues. V dropped 2 bases and J dropped 4 bases, with 9 bases sitting between them. The CDR3 sequence: CASSLTGHGNTIYF. CDR3 bases: TGTGCCAGCAGCTTAACAGGGCACGGAAACACCATATATTTT.

The gene calls are TRBV6-5 and TRBJ1-3; the D is unclear. This CDR3 is 16 amino acids long. Trimming shortened V by 0 bases and J by 0 bases, and 9 bases separated the two germline ends. Germline CDR1 reads MNHEY; CDR2 reads SVGAGI. CDR3 in amino acids: CASSYSSEGSGNTIYF. CDR3 in DNA: TGTGCCAGCAGTTACTCGAGTGAGGGCTCTGGAAACACCATATATTTT.

This clone was seen once. The rearrangement links TRBV28 to TRBJ1-1; D remains unclear. Looked up from germline, CDR1 is MDHEN and CDR2 is SYDVKM. V was pared by 7 bases and J by 4 bases, with 10 bases between. The CDR3 consists of 12 residues. This CDR3 is CASMVGSTEAFF. As DNA, the CDR3 is TGTGCCAGCATGGTGGGGAGCACTGAAGCTTTCTTT. Combining the CDR3 with reference TRBV28 and TRBJ1-1 gives the whole variable domain DVKVTQSSRYLVKRTGEKVFLECVQDMDHENMFWYRQDPGLGLRLIYFSYDVKMKEKGDIPEGYSVSREKKERFSLILESASTNQTSMYLCASMVGSTEAFFGQGTRLTVV.

The chain carries TRBV7-9 and TRBJ2-1; D ambiguous. CDR1 is SEHNR, CDR2 FQNEAQ, per germline (reference sequence). The CDR3 spans 11 residues. Trimming removed 2 bases at V and 9 bases at J, with 5 bases between. CDR3 nucleotide sequence: TGTGCCAGCAGCTTACAGATTGAGCAGTTCTTC. Encoded protein: CASSLQIEQFF.

The chain couples TRBV18 to TRBJ1-5, with no clear D. This CDR3 comprises 15 residues. V lost 6 bases to trimming and J lost 1 base, with 13 bases between them. Germline loops: CDR1 KGHSH, CDR2 LQKENI. Here the CDR3 reads CASSREGLSNQPQHF. As DNA, the CDR3 is TGTGCCAGCTCCCGGGAGGGCTTGAGCAATCAGCCCCAGCATTTT. Combining the CDR3 with reference TRBV18 and TRBJ1-5 gives the whole variable domain NAGVMQNPRHLVRRRGQEARLRCSPMKGHSHVYWYRQLPEEGLKFMVYLQKENIIDESGMPKERFSAEFPKEGPSILRIQQVVRGDSAAYFCASSREGLSNQPQHFGDGTRLSIL.

V is TRBV6-1 and J is TRBJ1-6; TRBD1 matches at 7 bases. The germline V gene encodes CDR1 MNHNS and CDR2 SASEGT. The V and J ends lost 4 bases and 2 bases, in that order; junction bases with no gene match: 5. The CDR3 runs to 16 residues. CDR3 region: CASSGGQYPYNSPLHF. The CDR3 DNA reads as TGTGCCAGCAGTGGGGGACAGTACCCCTATAATTCACCCCTCCACTTT.

The rearrangement uses TRBV4-1 and TRBJ2-1; 7 bases line up with TRBD2. Trimming at V came to 5 bases and at J to 3 bases, leaving 7 bases not matched to a gene. The CDR3 runs 15 residues. Germline CDR1 MGHRA, CDR2 YSYEKL. This CDR3 reads CASSSGTLRYNEQFF. Here the CDR3 DNA reads TGCGCCAGCAGCAGCGGGACCTTACGCTACAATGAGCAGTTCTTC.

This chain uses TRBV10-3 with TRBJ2-5; D is perhaps TRBD1 (6 bases). Germline values: CDR1 ENHRY, CDR2 SYGVKD. This CDR3 contains 13 residues. V gave up 7 bases and J gave up 1 base, with 10 bases separating them. Here the CDR3 DNA reads TGTGCCATCACTGGACAGCCCCAAGAGACCCAGTACTTC. This translates into CAITGQPQETQYF.

The V call is TRBV20-1, the J call TRBJ1-2, with D unresolved. CDR1 DFQATT and CDR2 SNEGSKA come from the germline V gene (reference sequence). The V end was cut by 3 bases, the J end by 5 bases, with 4 bases between. This CDR3 is built from 10 residues. DNA of the CDR3: TGCAGTGCTAGCCATTATGGCTACACCTTC. Protein: CSASHYGYTF.

The V and J genes are TRBV19 and TRBJ2-1, with TRBD2 matching over 10 bases. Germline CDR1 LNHDA, CDR2 SQIVND (reference sequence). This CDR3 region has 16 residues. V was pared by 7 bases and J by 4 bases, with 10 bases of the junction left unmatched. The CDR3 sequence: CASISTAGGMYNEQFF. DNA for the CDR3: TGTGCCAGTATCTCGACAGCGGGAGGGATGTACAATGAGCAGTTCTTC.

This CDR3 reads CASSYSENYGYTF. In DNA form, the CDR3 reads TGCGCCAGCAGTTACTCGGAGAACTATGGCTACACCTTC. The chain is built from TRBV5-1 and TRBJ1-2; no definite D call. Germline V lookup: CDR1 SGHRS, CDR2 YFSETQ. The CDR3 runs to 13 residues. Trimming shortened V by 5 bases and J by 2 bases, and 10 bases separated the two germline ends.

This clone was seen just once. The V gene is TRBV6-5, the J gene TRBJ1-1; possible D gene TRBD1, 5 bases. V gave up 6 bases and J gave up 0 bases, with 11 bases separating them. From germline, CDR1 is MNHEY and CDR2 SVGAGI. The length of the CDR3 is 14 residues. CDR3 residues: CASRISQVNTEAFF. Written as DNA, the CDR3 is TGTGCCAGCAGAATTTCACAGGTGAACACTGAAGCTTTCTTT.